Listed below are T cell receptor beta chains from one sample, sequenced in a study of T cells after yellow fever vaccination. TCRdb itself ran the 5' RACE reads through MiXCR, one entry per CDR3 protein. This repertoire shows a few hundred thousand distinct CDR3 sequences, about a sixth found once; its top ten account for roughly 17%. The sequencing used PBMCs, collected 4 to 5 days after the first yellow fever vaccination. Every receptor here comes from a man aged 18 to 30 who received the YFV17D yellow fever vaccine. Each CDR3 is given with its conserved first and last residue. The order of the fields is CDR3 protein, V gene, D gene. A D gene is named only where the DNA matches it firmly.

CSARDGLAGAIHYF | TRBV20-1 | TRBD2
CASSQPGQGFYEQYF | TRBV4-1 | TRBD1
CASRLGQGGYTESFF | TRBV4-1 | TRBD1
CATSRVETQETQYF | TRBV15 | NA
CASSSHRGDYGYTF | TRBV6-1 | TRBD1
CASSSGPGVLDTGELFF | TRBV28 | NA
CAASPGTVNTEAFF | TRBV3-1 | NA
CASRQGADNEQFF | TRBV24-1 | TRBD1
CASSQATTGVNTEAFF | TRBV4-1 | TRBD1
CASSSASGEELLAEQFF | TRBV7-3 | TRBD2
CASSQDWGEQETQYF | TRBV4-2 | NA
CASSSPGQGASYSPLHF | TRBV6-5 | TRBD1
CASSPGVQQETQYF | TRBV18 | NA
CAWSPDGHTGELFF | TRBV30 | NA
CASSIQVYGYTF | TRBV7-2 | NA
CASSPPEGRNTGELFF | TRBV18 | NA
CASRPPRDELSYSNQPQHF | TRBV6-1 | NA
CASAQEETQYF | TRBV5-1 | NA
CASSGQGTQETQYF | TRBV5-1 | TRBD1
CASSLEGSRGGTEAFF | TRBV13 | NA
CASKVGGPRETQYF | TRBV19 | NA
CASIGWAMNTEAFF | TRBV27 | NA
CASSSEGRNYGYTF | TRBV6-2/TRBV6-3 | NA
CASSLGTGEDTQYF | TRBV5-4 | TRBD1
CAISDRAGSTDTQYF | TRBV10-3 | NA
CASTDRAYNSPLHF | TRBV12-3/TRBV12-4 | TRBD1
CASRPGQGPDTQYF | TRBV7-2 | TRBD1
CASSGSQGGGSVEQYF | TRBV5-1 | TRBD2
CASSEGRRQPQHF | TRBV7-2 | NA
CASSETSGGTGELFF | TRBV2 | TRBD2
CAWSAPRDGPYEQYF | TRBV30 | NA
CSASPAGGSGDTQYF | TRBV20-1 | TRBD2
CSASPPGRASSYNSPLHF | TRBV20-1 | NA
CASSQDANYNEQFF | TRBV4-3 | NA
CASRGAGRETQYF | TRBV27 | NA
CASSLDGQINQPQHF | TRBV5-1 | NA
CASSVAARRTDTQYF | TRBV9 | NA
CASSLNRGAQTQYF | TRBV12-3/TRBV12-4 | NA
CASRPRQVRHEKLFF | TRBV12-3/TRBV12-4 | NA
CASTPLAYSSPGELFF | TRBV6-1 | NA
CASSGASKEQYF | TRBV6-1 | NA
CASSLGQGTINYGYTF | TRBV7-2 | TRBD1
CASSRRSGAQETQYF | TRBV6-2/TRBV6-3 | TRBD2
CASSLDSPTDTQYF | TRBV9 | NA
CSASPANTGELFF | TRBV20-1 | NA
CASSQVWGYSNQPQHF | TRBV4-2 | NA
CATSSGVYNQPQHF | TRBV15 | NA
CSVEGAQGSYTEAFF | TRBV29-1 | TRBD1
CSALALPGTGLTRVNF | TRBV20-1 | TRBD1
CASGLTAGADVLTF | TRBV5-1 | NA
CASSIRGVLQETQYF | TRBV12-3/TRBV12-4 | NA
CASSQVPGEGAGANVLTF | TRBV4-1 | NA
CASSPRSNTGELFF | TRBV4-1 | NA
CASGLRYYRGRYNEQFF | TRBV12-5 | TRBD1
CASSLWARRKEQFF | TRBV27 | NA
CASSLALWLGGEGVDTQYF | TRBV7-2 | NA
CASSDSGSLVHQPQHF | TRBV6-4 | NA
CASSFGNIQYF | TRBV5-5 | NA